This passage covers 5 T cell receptor beta chains from one sample sequenced in a study of CD8 T cells in Susac syndrome. Random hexamers were used to reverse transcribe an amount of roughly 0.45 to 1 ug RNA. TCRdb re-derived calls from the immunoSEQ multiplex PCR reads in MiXCR, one entry per CDR3 protein. The sample consists of 75,000 to 100,000 distinct CDR3 sequences, 90% to 95% of them appearing once. The material sequenced was CD8+ T cells from PBMCs. The receptors were sampled from a human donor with Susac syndrome.

V gene TRBV2 combines with J gene TRBJ1-2; the D is unclear. CDR1 and CDR2 from the germline V gene are SNHLY and FYNNEI. This CDR3 contains 14 residues. V shed 3 bases and J shed 0 bases, with 8 bases lying between them. Written as DNA, the CDR3 is TGTGCCAGCAGTGATTTAAGGTCTAACTATGGCTACACCTTC. Translation: CASSDLRSNYGYTF.

The chain recombines TRBV20-1 with TRBJ1-2; D perhaps matches TRBD1 (5 bases). Germline loops: CDR1 DFQATT, CDR2 SNEGSKA (reference sequence). This CDR3 spans 14 amino acids. Trimming removed 0 bases from V and 6 bases from J, with 14 bases in between. The CDR3 here is CSARDRVNIDGYTF. CDR3 coding DNA: TGCAGTGCTAGAGACAGGGTAAATATCGATGGCTACACCTTC.

The chain recombines TRBV19 with TRBJ2-5; the match to TRBD1 covers 7 bases. The CDR3 contains 15 residues. Losses at the gene ends were 4 bases for V and 4 bases for J; bases not matched to a gene: 9. Germline assignment: CDR1 LNHDA and CDR2 SQIVND (reference sequence). CDR3 DNA: TGTGCCAGTAGTACCCGACAGGGCCCCCGAGAGACCCAGTACTTC. Translating gives CASSTRQGPRETQYF.

V and J are TRBV15 and TRBJ2-3; TRBD1 agrees at 8 bases. Germline assignment: CDR1 LNHNV and CDR2 YYDKDF (reference sequence). V was clipped by 3 bases and J by 2 bases; unmatched bases: 7. This CDR3 is built from 16 residues. The CDR3 nucleotides are TGTGCCACCAGCAGGCTGCAGGGGGCTAACACAGATACGCAGTATTTT. Protein product: CATSRLQGANTDTQYF. The variable domain in full, completed from reference TRBV15 and TRBJ2-3, reads DAMVIQNPRYQVTQFGKPVTLSCSQTLNHNVMYWYQQKSSQAPKLLFHYYDKDFNNEADTPDNFQSRRPNTSFCFLDIRSPGLGDTAMYLCATSRLQGANTDTQYFGPGTRLTVL.

The genes are TRBV7-9 and TRBJ2-7; D possibly matches TRBD1 or TRBD2 (5 bases each). Germline values: CDR1 SEHNR, CDR2 FQNEAQ (reference sequence). This CDR3 is 13 amino acids long. Between the trimmed V and J ends, which lost 6 bases and 5 bases, there was a span of 14 bases. CDR3 amino acids: CASRVGDAHEQYF. CDR3 sequence (DNA): TGTGCCAGCAGGGTGGGGGACGCCCACGAGCAGTACTTC.